This T cell receptor (beta chain) was observed in a study of vaccination and CD4 T cells after COVID-19. Study summary: Control cultures were supplied with a CEFX pool, an HIV-1 Nef pool, or no peptide at all.

As to treatment: roughly ten-day PBMC culture with coronavirus spike peptide pools or control peptides (ViraFEST assay). Some 2.2 million PBMCs were grown per well alongside roughly 9 IU/ml IL-2 and 7.5 to 10 ug/ml peptide pools. Cultured CD4+ T cells had their DNA profiled by the Oncomine TCR Beta short-read assay. After culture, CD4+ T cells served as the source for genomic DNA extraction. One entry per CDR3 protein, called by TCRdb with MiXCR from the PCR reads. The sample lists several thousand distinct CDR3 sequences, approximately 31% seen once, with 11% in the top ten. About this clonotype: Antigen: not known.

Sample: CD4+ T cells from blood, cultured in vitro, taken after SARS-CoV-2 vaccination. This clonotype originated in a human donor who had recovered from COVID-19.

The CDR3 DNA is TGTGCCAGCAGTGGGACTAGCGGGGCATCCTACAATGAGCAGTTCTTC. Its protein product is CASSGTSGASYNEQFF. V gene TRBV6-1 combines with J gene TRBJ2-1, with 12 bases lining up with TRBD2. Germline V gives CDR1 MNHNS, CDR2 SASEGT. The CDR3 covers 16 residues. The V gene end was trimmed by 4 bases and the J gene end by 1 base; junction bases not matched to a gene: 2.